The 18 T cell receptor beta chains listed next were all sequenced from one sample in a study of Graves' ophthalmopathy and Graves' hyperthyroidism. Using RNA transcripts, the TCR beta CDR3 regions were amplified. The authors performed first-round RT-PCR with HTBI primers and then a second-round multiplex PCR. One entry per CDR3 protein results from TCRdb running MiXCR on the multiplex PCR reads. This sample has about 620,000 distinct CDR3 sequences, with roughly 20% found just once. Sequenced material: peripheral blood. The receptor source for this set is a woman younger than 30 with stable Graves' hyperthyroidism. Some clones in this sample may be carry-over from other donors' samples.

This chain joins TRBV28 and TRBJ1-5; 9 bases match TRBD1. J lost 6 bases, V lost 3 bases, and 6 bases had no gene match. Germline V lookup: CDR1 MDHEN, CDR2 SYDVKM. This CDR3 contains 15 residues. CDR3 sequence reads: CASSFRDRASQPQHF. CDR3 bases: TGTGCCAGCAGTTTTAGGGACAGGGCGAGTCAGCCCCAGCATTTT.

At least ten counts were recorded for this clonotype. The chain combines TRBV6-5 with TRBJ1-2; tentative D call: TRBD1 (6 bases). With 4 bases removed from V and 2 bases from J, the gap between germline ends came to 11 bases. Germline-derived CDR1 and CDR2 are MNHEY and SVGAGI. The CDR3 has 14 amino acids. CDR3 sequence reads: CASSSQTGNYGYTF. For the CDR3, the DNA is TGTGCCAGCAGTTCTCAGACAGGAAACTATGGCTACACCTTC.

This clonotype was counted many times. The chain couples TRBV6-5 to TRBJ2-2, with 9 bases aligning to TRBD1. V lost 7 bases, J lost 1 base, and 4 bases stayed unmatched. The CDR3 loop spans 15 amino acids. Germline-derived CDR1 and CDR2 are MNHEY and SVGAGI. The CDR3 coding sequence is TGTGCCAGCACGGGACAGGGATGGAACACCGGGGAGCTGTTTTTT. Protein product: CASTGQGWNTGELFF.

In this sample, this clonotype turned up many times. This chain's CDR3 is CASSLGTGGNYEQYF. The CDR3 DNA reads TGTGCCAGCAGCTTAGGGACCGGTGGGAACTACGAGCAGTACTTC. The J gene is TRBJ2-7, the V gene TRBV13; D gene unclear. The CDR3 has 15 amino acids. Germline V gene sequence: CDR1 PRHDT, CDR2 FYEKMQ (reference sequence). V was cut by 0 bases and J by 3 bases, with 12 bases left in between. Filled out from reference TRBV13 and TRBJ2-7, the complete variable domain reads AAGVIQSPRHLIKEKRETATLKCYPIPRHDTVYWYQQGPGQDPQFLISFYEKMQSDKGSIPDRFSAQQFSDYHSELNMSSLELGDSALYFCASSLGTGGNYEQYFGPGTRLTVT.

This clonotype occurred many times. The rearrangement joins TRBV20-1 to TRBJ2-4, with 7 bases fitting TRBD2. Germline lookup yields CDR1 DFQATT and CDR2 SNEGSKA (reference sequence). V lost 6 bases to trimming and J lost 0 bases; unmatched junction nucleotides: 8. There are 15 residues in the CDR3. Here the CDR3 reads CSAERGGPAKNIQYF. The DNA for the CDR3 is TGCAGTGCCGAACGCGGGGGACCAGCCAAAAACATTCAGTACTTC.

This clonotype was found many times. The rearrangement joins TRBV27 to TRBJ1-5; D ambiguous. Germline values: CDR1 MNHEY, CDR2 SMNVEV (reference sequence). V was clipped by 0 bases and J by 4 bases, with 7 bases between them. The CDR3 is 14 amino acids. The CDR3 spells CASSLSYGNQPQHF. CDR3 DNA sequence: TGTGCCAGCAGTTTATCCTACGGGAATCAGCCCCAGCATTTT.

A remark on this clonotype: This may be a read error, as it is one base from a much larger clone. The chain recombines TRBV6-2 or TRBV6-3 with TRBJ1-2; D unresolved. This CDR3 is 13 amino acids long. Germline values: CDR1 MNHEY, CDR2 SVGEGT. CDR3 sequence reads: CGSSYVGYYGYTF. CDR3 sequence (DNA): TGTGGCAGCAGTTACGTGGGCTACTATGGCTACACCTTC.

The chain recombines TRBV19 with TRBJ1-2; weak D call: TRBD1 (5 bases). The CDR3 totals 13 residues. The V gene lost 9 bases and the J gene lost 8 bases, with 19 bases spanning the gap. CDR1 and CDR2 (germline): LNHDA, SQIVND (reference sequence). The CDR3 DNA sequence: TGTGCCAGCACAGGATACACGGTTCGGGGCTACACCTTC. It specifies CASTGYTVRGYTF. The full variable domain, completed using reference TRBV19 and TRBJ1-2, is DGGITQSPKYLFRKEGQNVTLSCEQNLNHDAMYWYRQDPGQGLRLIYYSQIVNDFQKGDIAEGYSVSREKKESFPLTVTSAQKNPTAFYLCASTGYTVRGYTFGSGTRLTVV.

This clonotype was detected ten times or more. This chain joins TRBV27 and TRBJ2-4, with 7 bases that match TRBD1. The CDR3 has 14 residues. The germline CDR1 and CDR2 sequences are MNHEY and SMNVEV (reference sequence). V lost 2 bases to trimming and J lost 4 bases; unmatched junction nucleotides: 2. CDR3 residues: CASSLDRVKNIQYF. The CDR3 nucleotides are TGTGCCAGCAGTTTAGACAGGGTAAAAAACATTCAGTACTTC.

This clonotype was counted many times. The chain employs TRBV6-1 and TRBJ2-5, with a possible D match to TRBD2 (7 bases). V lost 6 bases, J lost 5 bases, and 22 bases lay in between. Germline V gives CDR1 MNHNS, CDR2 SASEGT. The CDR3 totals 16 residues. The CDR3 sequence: CASSPQGGPNGETQYF. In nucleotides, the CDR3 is TGTGCCAGCAGCCCACAGGGAGGGCCTAACGGCGAGACCCAGTACTTC.

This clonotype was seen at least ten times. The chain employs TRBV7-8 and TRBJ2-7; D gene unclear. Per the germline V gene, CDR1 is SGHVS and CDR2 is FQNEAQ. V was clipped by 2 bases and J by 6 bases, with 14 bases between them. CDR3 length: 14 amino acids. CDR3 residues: CASSLRLVGSEQYF. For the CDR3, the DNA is TGTGCCAGCAGCTTAAGGCTAGTTGGTTCCGAGCAGTACTTC.

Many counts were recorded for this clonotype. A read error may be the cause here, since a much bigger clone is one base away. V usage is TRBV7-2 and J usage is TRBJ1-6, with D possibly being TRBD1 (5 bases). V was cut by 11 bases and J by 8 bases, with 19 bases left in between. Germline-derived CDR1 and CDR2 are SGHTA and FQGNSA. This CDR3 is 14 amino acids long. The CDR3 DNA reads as TGTGCCGGCATCCTCGGGACTCATGATTCACCCCTCCACTTT. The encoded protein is CAGILGTHDSPLHF.

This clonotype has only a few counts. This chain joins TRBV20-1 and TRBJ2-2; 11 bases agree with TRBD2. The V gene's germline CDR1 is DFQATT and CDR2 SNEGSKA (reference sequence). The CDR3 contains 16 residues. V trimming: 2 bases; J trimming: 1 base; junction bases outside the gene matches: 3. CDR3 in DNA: TGCAGTGCTAGACCCGGACTAGCGGGGAACACCGGGGAGCTGTTTTTT. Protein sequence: CSARPGLAGNTGELFF.

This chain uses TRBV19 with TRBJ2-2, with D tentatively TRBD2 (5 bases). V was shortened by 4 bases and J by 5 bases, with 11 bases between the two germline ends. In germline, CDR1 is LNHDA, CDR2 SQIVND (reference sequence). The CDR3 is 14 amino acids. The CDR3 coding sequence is TGTGCCAGTAGTAATCCGGGGTTAACCGGGGAGCTGTTTTTT. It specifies CASSNPGLTGELFF. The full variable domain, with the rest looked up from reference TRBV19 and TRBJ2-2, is DGGITQSPKYLFRKEGQNVTLSCEQNLNHDAMYWYRQDPGQGLRLIYYSQIVNDFQKGDIAEGYSVSREKKESFPLTVTSAQKNPTAFYLCASSNPGLTGELFFGEGSRLTVL.

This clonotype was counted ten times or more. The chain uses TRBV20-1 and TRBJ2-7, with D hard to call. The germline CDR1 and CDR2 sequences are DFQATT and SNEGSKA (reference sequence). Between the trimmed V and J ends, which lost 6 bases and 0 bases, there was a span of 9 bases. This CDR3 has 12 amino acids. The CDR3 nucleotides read TGCAGTGCGGAAAGGAGCTCCTACGAGCAGTACTTC. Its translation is CSAERSSYEQYF.

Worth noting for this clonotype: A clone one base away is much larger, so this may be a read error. In DNA, the CDR3 is TGTGCCATCAGTGGGGGGCCTGATTACGAGCAGTGCTTC. Amino acid sequence: CAISGGPDYEQCF. The V gene is TRBV10-3, the J gene TRBJ2-7; a weak D match, TRBD1 (6 bases). This CDR3 comprises 13 residues. Germline CDR1 and CDR2: ENHRY and SYGVKD.

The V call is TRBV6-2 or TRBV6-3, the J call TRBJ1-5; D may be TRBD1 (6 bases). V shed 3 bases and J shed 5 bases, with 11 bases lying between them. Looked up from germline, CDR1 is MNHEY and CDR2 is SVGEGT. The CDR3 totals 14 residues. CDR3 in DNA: TGTGCCAGCAGTTATATACAGGGCCATCAGCCCCAGCATTTT. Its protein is CASSYIQGHQPQHF.

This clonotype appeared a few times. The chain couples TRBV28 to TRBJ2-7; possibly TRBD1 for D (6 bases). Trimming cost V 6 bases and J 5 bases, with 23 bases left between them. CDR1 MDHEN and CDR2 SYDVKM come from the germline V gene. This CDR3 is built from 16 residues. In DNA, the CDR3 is TGTGCCAGCAGCTTTGGGCCGGGGACAACCTCTAACGAGCAGTACTTC. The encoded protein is CASSFGPGTTSNEQYF.